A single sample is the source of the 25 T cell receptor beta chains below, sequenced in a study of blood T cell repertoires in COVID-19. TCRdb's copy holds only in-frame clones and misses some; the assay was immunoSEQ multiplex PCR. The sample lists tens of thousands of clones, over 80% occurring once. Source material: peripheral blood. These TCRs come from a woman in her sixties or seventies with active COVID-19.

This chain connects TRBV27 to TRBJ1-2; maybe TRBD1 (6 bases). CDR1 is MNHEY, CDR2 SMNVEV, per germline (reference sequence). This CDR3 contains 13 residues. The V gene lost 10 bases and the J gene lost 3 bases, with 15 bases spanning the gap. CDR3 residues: CATATGLDYGYTF. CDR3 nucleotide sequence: TGTGCCACCGCTACAGGGTTGGACTATGGCTACACCTTC.

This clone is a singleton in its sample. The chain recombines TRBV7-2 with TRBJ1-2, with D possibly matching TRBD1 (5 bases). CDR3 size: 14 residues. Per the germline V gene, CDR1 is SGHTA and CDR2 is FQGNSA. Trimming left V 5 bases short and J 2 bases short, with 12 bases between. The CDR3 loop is CASSDPTGNYGYTF. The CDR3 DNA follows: TGTGCCAGCAGCGACCCCACAGGAAACTATGGCTACACCTTC.

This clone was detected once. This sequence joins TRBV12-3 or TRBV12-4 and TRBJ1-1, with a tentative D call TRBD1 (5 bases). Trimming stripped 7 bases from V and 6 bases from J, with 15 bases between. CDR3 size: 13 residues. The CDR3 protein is CASTPGGYAEAFF. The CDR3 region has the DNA TGTGCCAGCACCCCGGGGGGGTACGCTGAAGCTTTCTTT.

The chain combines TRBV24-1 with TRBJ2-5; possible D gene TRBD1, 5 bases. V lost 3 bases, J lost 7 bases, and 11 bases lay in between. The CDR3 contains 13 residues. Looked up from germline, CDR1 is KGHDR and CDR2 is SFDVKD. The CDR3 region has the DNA TGTGCCACCAGTGATGGGGCGATTGGGACCCAGTACTTC. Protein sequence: CATSDGAIGTQYF.

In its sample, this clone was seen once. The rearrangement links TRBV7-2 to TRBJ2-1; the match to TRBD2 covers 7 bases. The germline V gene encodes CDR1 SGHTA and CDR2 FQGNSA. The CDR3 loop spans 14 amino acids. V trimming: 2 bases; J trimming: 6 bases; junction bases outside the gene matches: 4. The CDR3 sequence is CASSLRGGPNEQFF. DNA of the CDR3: TGTGCCAGCAGCTTAAGGGGAGGGCCCAATGAGCAGTTCTTC.

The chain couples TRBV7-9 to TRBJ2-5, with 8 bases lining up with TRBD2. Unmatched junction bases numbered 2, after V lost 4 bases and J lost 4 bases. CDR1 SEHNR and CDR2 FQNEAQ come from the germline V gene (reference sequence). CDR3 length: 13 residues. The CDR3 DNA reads TGTGCCAGCAGCTCCGGGACTAGAGAGACCCAGTACTTC. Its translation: CASSSGTRETQYF.

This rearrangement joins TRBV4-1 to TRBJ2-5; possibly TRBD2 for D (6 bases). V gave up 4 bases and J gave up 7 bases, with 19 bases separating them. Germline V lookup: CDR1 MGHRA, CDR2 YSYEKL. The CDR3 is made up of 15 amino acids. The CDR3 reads CASSPREDAGRTQYF. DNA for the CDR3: TGCGCCAGCAGCCCGAGGGAGGACGCGGGAAGGACCCAGTACTTC.

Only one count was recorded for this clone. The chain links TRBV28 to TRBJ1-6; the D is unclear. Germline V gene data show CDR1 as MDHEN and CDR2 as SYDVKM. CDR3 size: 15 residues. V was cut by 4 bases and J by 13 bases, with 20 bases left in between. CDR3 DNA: TGTGCCAGCAGTTCTGAACTGCCGTCGTGGTCCCCCCTCCACTTT. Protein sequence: CASSSELPSWSPLHF.

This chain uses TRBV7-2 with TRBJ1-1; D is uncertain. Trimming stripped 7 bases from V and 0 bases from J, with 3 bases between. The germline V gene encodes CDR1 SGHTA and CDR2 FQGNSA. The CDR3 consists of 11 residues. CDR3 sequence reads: CASTLNTEAFF. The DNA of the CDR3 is TGTGCCAGCACCTTGAACACTGAAGCTTTCTTT.

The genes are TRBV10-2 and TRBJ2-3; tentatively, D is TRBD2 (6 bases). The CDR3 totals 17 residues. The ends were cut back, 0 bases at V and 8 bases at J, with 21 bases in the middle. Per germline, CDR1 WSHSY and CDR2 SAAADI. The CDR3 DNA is TGCGCCAGCAGTGAGTCCCGGGAGTCCCGATTAGTGGGTACGCAGTATTTT. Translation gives CASSESRESRLVGTQYF.

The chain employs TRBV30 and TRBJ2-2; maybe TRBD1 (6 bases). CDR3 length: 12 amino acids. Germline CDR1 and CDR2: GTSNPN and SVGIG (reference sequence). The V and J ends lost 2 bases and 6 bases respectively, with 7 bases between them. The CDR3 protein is CAWSRGSGELFF. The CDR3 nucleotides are TGTGCCTGGAGTAGGGGGTCCGGGGAGCTGTTTTTT.

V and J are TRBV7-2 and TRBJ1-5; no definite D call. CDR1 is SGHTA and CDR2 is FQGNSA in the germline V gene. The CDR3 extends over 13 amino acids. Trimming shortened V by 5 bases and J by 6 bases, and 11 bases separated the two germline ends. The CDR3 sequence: CASSPRGGQPQHF. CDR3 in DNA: TGTGCCAGCAGCCCCCGTGGCGGTCAGCCCCAGCATTTT.

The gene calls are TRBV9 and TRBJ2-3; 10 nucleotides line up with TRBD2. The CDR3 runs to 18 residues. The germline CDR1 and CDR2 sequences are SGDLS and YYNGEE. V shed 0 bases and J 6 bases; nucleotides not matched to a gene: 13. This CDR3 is CASSVAPRASGSLDTQYF. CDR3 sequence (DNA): TGTGCCAGCAGCGTAGCGCCCCGGGCTAGCGGGAGTTTGGATACGCAGTATTTT.

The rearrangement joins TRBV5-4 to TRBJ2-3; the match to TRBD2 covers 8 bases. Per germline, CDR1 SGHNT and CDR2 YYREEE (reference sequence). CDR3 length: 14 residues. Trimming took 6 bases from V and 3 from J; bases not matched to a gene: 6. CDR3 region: CASNAGGQTDTQYF. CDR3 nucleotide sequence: TGTGCCAGCAACGCGGGAGGCCAGACAGATACGCAGTATTTT.

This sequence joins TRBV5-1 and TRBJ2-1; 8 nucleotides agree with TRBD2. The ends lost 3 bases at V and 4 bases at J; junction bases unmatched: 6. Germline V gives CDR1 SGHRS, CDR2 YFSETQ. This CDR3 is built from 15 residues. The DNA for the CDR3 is TGCGCCAGCAGCTCACGGGAGGGCCTTTACAATGAGCAGTTCTTC. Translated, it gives CASSSREGLYNEQFF.

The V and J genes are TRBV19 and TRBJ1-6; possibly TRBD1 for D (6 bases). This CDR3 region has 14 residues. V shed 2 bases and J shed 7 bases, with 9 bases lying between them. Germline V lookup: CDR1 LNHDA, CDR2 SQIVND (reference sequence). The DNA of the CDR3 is TGTGCCAGTAGTATACCAGGGGTCAATTCACCCCTCCACTTT. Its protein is CASSIPGVNSPLHF. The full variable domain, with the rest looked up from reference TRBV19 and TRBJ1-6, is DGGITQSPKYLFRKEGQNVTLSCEQNLNHDAMYWYRQDPGQGLRLIYYSQIVNDFQKGDIAEGYSVSREKKESFPLTVTSAQKNPTAFYLCASSIPGVNSPLHFGNGTRLTVT.

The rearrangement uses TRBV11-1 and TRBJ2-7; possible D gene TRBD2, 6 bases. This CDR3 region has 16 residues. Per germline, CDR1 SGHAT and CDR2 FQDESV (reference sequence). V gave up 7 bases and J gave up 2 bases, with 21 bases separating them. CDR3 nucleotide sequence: TGTGCCAGCACCCCCGGGAGTGCAGTGTTTCCCTACGAGCAGTACTTC. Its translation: CASTPGSAVFPYEQYF.

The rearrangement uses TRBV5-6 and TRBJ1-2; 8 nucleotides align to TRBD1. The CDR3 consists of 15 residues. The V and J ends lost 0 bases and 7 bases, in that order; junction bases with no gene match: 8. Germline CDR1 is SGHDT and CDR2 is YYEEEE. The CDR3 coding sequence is TGTGCCAGCAGCTTGGGACAGGGGACAACCAGTGGCTACACCTTC. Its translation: CASSLGQGTTSGYTF.

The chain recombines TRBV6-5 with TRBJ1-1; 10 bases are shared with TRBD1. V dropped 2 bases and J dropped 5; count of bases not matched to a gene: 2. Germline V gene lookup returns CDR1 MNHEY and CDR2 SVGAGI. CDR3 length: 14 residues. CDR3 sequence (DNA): TGTGCCAGCAGTTACCGGACAGGGGGAACTGAAGCTTTCTTT. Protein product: CASSYRTGGTEAFF.

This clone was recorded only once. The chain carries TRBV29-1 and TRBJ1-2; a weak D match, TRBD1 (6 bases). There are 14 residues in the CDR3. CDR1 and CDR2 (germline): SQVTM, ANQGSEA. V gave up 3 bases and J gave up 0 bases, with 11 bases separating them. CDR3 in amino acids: CSVDAQGPNYGYTF. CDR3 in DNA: TGCAGCGTTGATGCACAGGGCCCTAACTATGGCTACACCTTC.

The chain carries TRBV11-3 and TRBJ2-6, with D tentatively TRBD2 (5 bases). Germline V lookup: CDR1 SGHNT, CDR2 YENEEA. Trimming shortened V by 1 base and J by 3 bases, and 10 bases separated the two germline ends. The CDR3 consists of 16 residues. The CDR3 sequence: CASSLGVGVGANVLTF. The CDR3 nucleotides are TGTGCCAGCAGCTTAGGAGTCGGGGTTGGGGCCAACGTCCTGACTTTC.

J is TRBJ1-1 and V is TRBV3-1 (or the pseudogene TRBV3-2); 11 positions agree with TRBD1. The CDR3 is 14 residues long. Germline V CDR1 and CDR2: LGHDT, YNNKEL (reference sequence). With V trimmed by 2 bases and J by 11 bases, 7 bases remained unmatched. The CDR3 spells CASSQTPGQGVAFF. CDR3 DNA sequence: TGTGCCAGCAGCCAAACGCCGGGACAGGGGGTTGCTTTCTTT.

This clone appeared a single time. CDR3 protein: CAISPDRSSGTGELFF. The CDR3 DNA sequence: TGTGCCATTTCACCGGACAGATCGTCTGGGACCGGGGAGCTGTTTTTT. V and J are TRBV24-1 and TRBJ2-2; tentative D call: TRBD1 (6 bases). This CDR3 is 16 amino acids long. Per the germline V gene, CDR1 is KGHDR and CDR2 is SFDVKD. The ends were cut back, 11 bases at V and 5 bases at J, with 23 bases in the middle.

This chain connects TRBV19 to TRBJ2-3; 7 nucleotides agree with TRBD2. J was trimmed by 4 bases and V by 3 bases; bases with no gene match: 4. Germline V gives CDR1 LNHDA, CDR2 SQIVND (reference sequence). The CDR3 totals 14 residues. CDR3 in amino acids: CASSIGGEADTQYF. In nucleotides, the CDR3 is TGTGCCAGTAGTATTGGGGGGGAGGCAGATACGCAGTATTTT.

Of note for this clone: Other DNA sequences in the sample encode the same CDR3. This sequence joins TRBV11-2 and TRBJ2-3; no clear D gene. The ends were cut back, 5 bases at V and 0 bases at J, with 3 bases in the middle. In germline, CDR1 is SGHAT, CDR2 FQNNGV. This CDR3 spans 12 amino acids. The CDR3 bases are TGTGCCAGCAGCCCGAGCACAGATACGCAGTATTTT. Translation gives CASSPSTDTQYF.